This TCR beta chain was sequenced in a study of shared clonotypes between healthy human individuals. Study-level background: The composition of the donors was a couple of women and a few men aged 18 to 49. Study-wide points: Investigators expected sequencing depth to affect clonotype sharing among donors.

V was pared by 5 bases and J by 1 base, with 5 bases of the junction left unmatched. This CDR3 is built from 15 residues. CDR1 is SGHRS, CDR2 YFSETQ, per germline. Terminally differentiated effector memory CD45RA+ cells were excluded by CCR7 positive selection of CD45RO-negative cells. Donors had no recently reported acute infections or vaccinations and were HIV-negative. Every donor was a Caucasian adult from Nashville, Tennessee. The data were produced by immunoSEQ multiplex PCR, yet TCRdb's version contains in-frame clones alone and is incomplete. The table lists roughly 2.1 million clones, 93% of them singletons. Concerning this clone itself: Its antigen is not known.

The receptor was derived from a man in his late teens or twenties in good health. Some clones in this sample may be carry-over from other donors' samples. The rearrangement uses TRBV5-1 and TRBJ1-3; 8 positions agree with TRBD1. Input material: naive CD8+ T cells from PBMCs. CDR3 DNA: TGCGCCAGCAGAGCAGACAGGGGATCTGGAAACACCATATATTTT. Its protein product is CASRADRGSGNTIYF.